This TCR beta chain was found in a study of blood T cell repertoires in COVID-19. Overall study: Acute and convalescent COVID-19 specimens originated in the United States, Italy and Spain. PBMCs, B-cell-depleted T cells, or T cells provided the cDNA or gDNA that made up the material.

The CDR3 is 15 residues long. Authors' analysis steps: Estimated nucleated cell counts came from reference gene primer amplification. TCRdb's copy holds only in-frame clones and misses some; the assay was immunoSEQ multiplex PCR. That table gives V, J and clone size, and the DNA gave D and trimming. The sample gives 150,000 to 200,000 clones, 65% to 90% of which show up once; 7.5% to 10% is in the top ten. The V gene is TRBV21-1, the J gene TRBJ1-2; the DNA was not used to check the table's D call, TRBD1. TRBV21-1 counts as a pseudogene. Sequencing was done on a sample of peripheral blood. The clonotype comes from a man aged 45 to 65 with active or convalescent COVID-19. CDR3 residues: CASSKRPRWGCGYTF. The CDR3 DNA reads as TGTGCCAGCAGCAAAAGGCCTCGGTGGGGCTGCGGCTACACCTTC.